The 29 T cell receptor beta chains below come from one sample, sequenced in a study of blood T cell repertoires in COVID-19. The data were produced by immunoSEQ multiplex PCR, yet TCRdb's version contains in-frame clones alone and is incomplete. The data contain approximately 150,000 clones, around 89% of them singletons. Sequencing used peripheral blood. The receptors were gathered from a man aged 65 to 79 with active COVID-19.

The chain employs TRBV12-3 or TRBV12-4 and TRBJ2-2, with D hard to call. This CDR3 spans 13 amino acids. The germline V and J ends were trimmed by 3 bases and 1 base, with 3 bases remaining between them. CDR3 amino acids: CASSFRNTGELFF. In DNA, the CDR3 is TGTGCCAGCAGTTTTAGGAACACCGGGGAGCTGTTTTTT.

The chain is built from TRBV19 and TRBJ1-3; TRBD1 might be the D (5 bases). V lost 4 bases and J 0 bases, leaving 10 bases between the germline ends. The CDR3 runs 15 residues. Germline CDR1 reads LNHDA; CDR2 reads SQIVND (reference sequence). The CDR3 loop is CASSRGSDSGNTIYF. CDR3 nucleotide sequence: TGTGCCAGTAGTAGGGGCTCAGACTCTGGAAACACCATATATTTT.

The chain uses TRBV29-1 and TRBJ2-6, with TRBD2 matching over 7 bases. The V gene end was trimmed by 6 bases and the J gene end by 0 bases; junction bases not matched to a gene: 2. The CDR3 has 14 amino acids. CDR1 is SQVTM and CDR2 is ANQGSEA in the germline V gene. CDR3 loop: CSVWGGSGANVLTF. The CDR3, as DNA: TGCAGCGTGTGGGGGGGCTCTGGGGCCAACGTCCTGACTTTC.

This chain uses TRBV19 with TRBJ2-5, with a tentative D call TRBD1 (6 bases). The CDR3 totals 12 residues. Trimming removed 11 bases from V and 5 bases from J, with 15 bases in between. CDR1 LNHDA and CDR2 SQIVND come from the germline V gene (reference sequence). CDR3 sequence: CASSGVVETQYF. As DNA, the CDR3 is TGTGCCTCCTCAGGGGTGGTCGAGACCCAGTACTTC. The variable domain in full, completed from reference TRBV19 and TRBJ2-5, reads DGGITQSPKYLFRKEGQNVTLSCEQNLNHDAMYWYRQDPGQGLRLIYYSQIVNDFQKGDIAEGYSVSREKKESFPLTVTSAQKNPTAFYLCASSGVVETQYFGPGTRLLVL.

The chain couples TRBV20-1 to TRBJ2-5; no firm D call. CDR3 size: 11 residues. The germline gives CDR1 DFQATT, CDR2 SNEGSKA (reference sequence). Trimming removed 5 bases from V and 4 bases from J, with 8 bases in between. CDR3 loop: CSAYRGETQYF. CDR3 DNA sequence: TGCAGTGCTTATAGAGGAGAGACCCAGTACTTC.

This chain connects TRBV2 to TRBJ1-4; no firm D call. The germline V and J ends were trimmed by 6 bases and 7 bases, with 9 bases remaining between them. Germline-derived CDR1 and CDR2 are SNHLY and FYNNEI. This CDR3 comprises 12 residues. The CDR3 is CASRTEREKLFF. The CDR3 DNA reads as TGTGCCAGCAGGACGGAGCGTGAAAAACTGTTTTTT.

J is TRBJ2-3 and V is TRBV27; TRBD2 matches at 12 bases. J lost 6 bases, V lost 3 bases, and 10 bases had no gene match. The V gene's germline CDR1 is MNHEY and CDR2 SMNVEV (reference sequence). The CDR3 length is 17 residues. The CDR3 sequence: CASSFSASGRATDTQYF. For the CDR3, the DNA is TGTGCCAGCAGTTTTTCGGCTAGCGGGAGGGCCACCGATACGCAGTATTTT.

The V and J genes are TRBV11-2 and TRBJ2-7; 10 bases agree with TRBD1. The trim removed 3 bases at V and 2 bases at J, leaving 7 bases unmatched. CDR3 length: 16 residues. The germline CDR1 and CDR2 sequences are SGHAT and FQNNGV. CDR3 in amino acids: CASSFSPGTGAYEQYF. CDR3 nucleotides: TGTGCCAGCAGCTTTTCTCCCGGGACAGGGGCCTACGAGCAGTACTTC.

This CDR3 reads CASSLNPGLAGVEFF. CDR3 nucleotides: TGTGCCAGCAGCCTAAACCCGGGACTAGCGGGAGTGGAGTTCTTC. The chain joins TRBV7-2 to TRBJ2-1, with 14 bases lining up with TRBD2. Germline V gives CDR1 SGHTA, CDR2 FQGNSA. The CDR3 sequence is 15 residues long. V gave up 5 bases and J gave up 14 bases; unmatched junction bases: 11.

CDR3 region: CAWSVIGETEKLFF. The CDR3 coding sequence is TGTGCCTGGAGTGTAATTGGGGAGACCGAAAAACTGTTTTTT. This chain uses TRBV30 with TRBJ1-4; no clear D. Per germline, CDR1 GTSNPN and CDR2 SVGIG (reference sequence). V was shortened by 0 bases and J by 8 bases, with 13 bases between the two germline ends. This CDR3 comprises 14 residues.

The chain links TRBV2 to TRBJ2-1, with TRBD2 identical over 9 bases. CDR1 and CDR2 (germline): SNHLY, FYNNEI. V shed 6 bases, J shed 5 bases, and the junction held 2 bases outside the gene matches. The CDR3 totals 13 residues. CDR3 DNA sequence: TGTGCCAGCAGACTAGCGGGTAACAATGAGCAGTTCTTC. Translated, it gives CASRLAGNNEQFF.

Written as DNA, the CDR3 is TGTGCCAGCAGTCGGGACAGGGGGGATACTGAAGCTTTCTTT. Translation: CASSRDRGDTEAFF. This chain connects TRBV28 to TRBJ1-1; 11 bases fit TRBD1. Per germline, CDR1 MDHEN and CDR2 SYDVKM. The V and J ends lost 5 bases and 5 bases, in that order; junction bases with no gene match: 4. This CDR3 is built from 14 residues.

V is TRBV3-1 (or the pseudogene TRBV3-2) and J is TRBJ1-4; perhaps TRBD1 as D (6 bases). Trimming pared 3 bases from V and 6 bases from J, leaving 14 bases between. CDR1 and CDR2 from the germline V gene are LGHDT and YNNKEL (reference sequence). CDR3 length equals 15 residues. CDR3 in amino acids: CASSHRSGAHEKLFF. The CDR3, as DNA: TGTGCCAGCAGCCATCGTTCAGGGGCGCATGAAAAACTGTTTTTT.

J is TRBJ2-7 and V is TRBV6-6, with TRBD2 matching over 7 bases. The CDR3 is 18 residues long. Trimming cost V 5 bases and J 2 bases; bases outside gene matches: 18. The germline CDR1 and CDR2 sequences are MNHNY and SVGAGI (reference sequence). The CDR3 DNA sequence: TGTGCCAGCAGTCTGGATCCCTCCCGGGCTAGCGGCACCTACGAGCAGTACTTC. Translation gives CASSLDPSRASGTYEQYF.

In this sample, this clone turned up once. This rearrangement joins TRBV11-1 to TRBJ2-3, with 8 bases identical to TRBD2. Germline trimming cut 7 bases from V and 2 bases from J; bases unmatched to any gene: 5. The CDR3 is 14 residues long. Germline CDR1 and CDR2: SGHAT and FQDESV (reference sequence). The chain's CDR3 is CASTLAVDTDTQYF. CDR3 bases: TGTGCCAGCACACTAGCGGTTGACACAGATACGCAGTATTTT.

The CDR3 nucleotides read TGTGCCAGCAGTGAGGGACTAGCGTTCTACGAGCAGTACTTC. It specifies CASSEGLAFYEQYF. The chain links TRBV28 to TRBJ2-7, with 10 bases fitting TRBD2. The CDR3 is made up of 14 amino acids. Germline V gene lookup returns CDR1 MDHEN and CDR2 SYDVKM. V trimming: 5 bases; J trimming: 3 bases; junction bases outside the gene matches: 4.

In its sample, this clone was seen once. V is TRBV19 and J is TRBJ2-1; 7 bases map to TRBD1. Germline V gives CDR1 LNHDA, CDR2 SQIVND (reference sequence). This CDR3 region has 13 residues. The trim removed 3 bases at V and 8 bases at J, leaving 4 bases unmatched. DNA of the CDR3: TGTGCCAGTAGTATCCCCGGACAGGATGAGCAGTTCTTC. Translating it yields CASSIPGQDEQFF.

The CDR3 DNA follows: TGTGCCAGCAGCCCAGACGGGAGGGCCTACGAGCAGTACTTC. Translation: CASSPDGRAYEQYF. J is TRBJ2-7 and V is TRBV3-1 (or the pseudogene TRBV3-2), with 8 bases aligning to TRBD2. The CDR3 is 14 amino acids. From germline, CDR1 is LGHDT and CDR2 YNNKEL (reference sequence). V lost 4 bases and J lost 2; bases outside the gene matches: 4.

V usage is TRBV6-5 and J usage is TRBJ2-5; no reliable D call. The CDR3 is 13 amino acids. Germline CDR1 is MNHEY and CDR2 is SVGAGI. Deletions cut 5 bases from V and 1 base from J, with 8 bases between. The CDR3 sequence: CASSQDFQETQYF. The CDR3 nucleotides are TGTGCCAGCAGTCAGGATTTCCAAGAGACCCAGTACTTC.

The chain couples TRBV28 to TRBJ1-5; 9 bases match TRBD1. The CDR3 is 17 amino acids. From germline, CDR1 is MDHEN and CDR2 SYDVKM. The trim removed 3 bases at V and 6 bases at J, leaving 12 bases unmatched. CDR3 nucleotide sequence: TGTGCCAGCAGTTTTCTCTCTGCCGGGACAGGGCTTCAGCCCCAGCATTTT. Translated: CASSFLSAGTGLQPQHF.

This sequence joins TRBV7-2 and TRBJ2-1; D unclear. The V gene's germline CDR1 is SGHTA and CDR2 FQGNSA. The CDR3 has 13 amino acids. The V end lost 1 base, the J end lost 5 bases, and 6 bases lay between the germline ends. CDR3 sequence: CASSLVQNNEQFF. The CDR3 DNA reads TGTGCCAGCAGCTTAGTGCAGAACAATGAGCAGTTCTTC.

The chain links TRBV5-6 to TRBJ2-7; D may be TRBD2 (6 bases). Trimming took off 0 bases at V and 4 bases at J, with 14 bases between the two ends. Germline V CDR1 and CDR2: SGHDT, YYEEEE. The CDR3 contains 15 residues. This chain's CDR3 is CASSLDGGKRYEQYF. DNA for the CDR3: TGTGCCAGCAGCTTGGATGGCGGGAAGAGGTACGAGCAGTACTTC.

The CDR3 is CARQGDANTGELFF. The CDR3 region has the DNA TGTGCCAGGCAGGGGGACGCGAACACCGGGGAGCTGTTTTTT. V and J are TRBV7-9 and TRBJ2-2; 7 bases fit TRBD1. CDR1 and CDR2 (germline): SEHNR, FQNEAQ (reference sequence). V gave up 9 bases and J gave up 0 bases; unmatched junction bases: 4. The CDR3 covers 14 residues.

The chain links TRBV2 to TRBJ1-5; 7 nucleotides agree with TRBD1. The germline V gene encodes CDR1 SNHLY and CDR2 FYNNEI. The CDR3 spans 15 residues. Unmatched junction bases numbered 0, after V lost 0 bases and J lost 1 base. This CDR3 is CASSEATGSNQPQHF. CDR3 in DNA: TGTGCCAGCAGTGAAGCGACAGGGAGCAATCAGCCCCAGCATTTT.

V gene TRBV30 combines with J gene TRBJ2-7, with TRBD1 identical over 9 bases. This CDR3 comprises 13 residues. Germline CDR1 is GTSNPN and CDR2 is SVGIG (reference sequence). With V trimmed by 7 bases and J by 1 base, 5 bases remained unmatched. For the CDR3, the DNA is TGTGCCTTCCGGGACAGGGCTTCCTACGAGCAGTACTTC. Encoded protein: CAFRDRASYEQYF.

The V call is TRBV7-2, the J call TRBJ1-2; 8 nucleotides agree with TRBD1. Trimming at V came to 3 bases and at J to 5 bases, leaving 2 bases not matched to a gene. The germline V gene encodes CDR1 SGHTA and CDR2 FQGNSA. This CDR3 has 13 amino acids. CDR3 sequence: CASSFNRGYGYTF. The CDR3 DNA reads TGTGCCAGCAGCTTTAACAGGGGGTATGGCTACACCTTC.

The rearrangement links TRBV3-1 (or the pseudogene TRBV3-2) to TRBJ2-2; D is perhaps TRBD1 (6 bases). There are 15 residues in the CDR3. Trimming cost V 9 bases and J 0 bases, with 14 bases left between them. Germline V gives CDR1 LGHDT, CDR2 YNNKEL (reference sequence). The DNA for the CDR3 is TGTGCCAGGCCCCCACAGGGCTCGAACACCGGGGAGCTGTTTTTT. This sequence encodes CARPPQGSNTGELFF.

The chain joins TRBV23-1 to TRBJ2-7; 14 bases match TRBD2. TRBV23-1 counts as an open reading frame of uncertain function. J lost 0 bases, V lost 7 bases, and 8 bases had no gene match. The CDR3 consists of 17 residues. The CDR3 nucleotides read TGCGCCAGCACCTCACGTGGGACTAGCGGGAGCTCCTACGAGCAGTACTTC. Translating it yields CASTSRGTSGSSYEQYF.

CDR3 sequence: CASSHPSHRINQPQHF. As DNA, the CDR3 is TGCGCCAGCAGTCATCCCTCGCACAGGATCAATCAGCCCCAGCATTTT. The rearrangement links TRBV23-1 to TRBJ1-5; perhaps TRBD1 as D (5 bases). TRBV23-1 is an ORF, with its function uncertain. CDR3 length: 16 residues. V was pared by 3 bases and J by 3 bases, with 15 bases between.